This TCR beta chain was observed in a study of T-cell memory formation after mild COVID-19. Looking at the study overall: Clustering of TCRs was largely donor specific.

This clonotype was observed a few times. Its target is not known. After 5'RACE with constant-segment primers, TCR alpha and TCR beta cDNA libraries carrying sample barcodes and UMIs were obtained. TCRdb re-analysed the 5' RACE reads in MiXCR, keeping a single row per CDR3 protein. The table lists 300,000 to 350,000 distinct CDR3 sequences, around an eighth of them singletons. Regarding the study as a whole: Contracting CD4+ clones were located mainly in CM and EM, and CD8+ clones in EMRA. CD4/CD8 balance characterized clones contracting day 15 to 85, and CD4+ skew characterized later expanders.

The sequence was obtained from a young man who had mild COVID-19 (a few samples of this study predate the infection). Cell type and time point are not known. The sequenced material came from PBMCs or a T cell subset sorted from them (not recorded which).

CDR3 loop: CASSLRGNTIYF. The CDR3 bases are TGTGCCAGCAGCTTAAGAGGAAACACCATATATTTT. The V and J genes are TRBV7-3 and TRBJ1-3; D remains unclear. From germline, CDR1 is SGHTA and CDR2 FQGTGA. Trimming shortened V by 1 base and J by 4 bases, and 2 bases separated the two germline ends. The CDR3 sequence is 12 residues long. Full variable domain (outside the CDR3, taken from reference TRBV7-3 and TRBJ1-3): GAGVSQTPSNKVTEKGKYVELRCDPISGHTALYWYRQSLGQGPEFLIYFQGTGAADDSGLPNDRFFAVRPEGSVSTLKIQRTERGDSAVYLCASSLRGNTIYFGEGSWLTVV.